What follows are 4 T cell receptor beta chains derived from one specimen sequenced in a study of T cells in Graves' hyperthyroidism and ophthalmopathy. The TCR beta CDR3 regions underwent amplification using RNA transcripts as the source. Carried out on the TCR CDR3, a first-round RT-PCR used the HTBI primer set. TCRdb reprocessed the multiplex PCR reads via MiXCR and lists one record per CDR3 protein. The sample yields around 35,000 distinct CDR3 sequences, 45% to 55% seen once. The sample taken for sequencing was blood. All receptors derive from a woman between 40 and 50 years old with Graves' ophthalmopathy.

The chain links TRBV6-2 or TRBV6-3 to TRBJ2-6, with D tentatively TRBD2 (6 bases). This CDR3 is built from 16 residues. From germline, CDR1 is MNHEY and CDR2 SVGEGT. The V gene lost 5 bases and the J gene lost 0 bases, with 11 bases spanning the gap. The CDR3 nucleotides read TGTGCCAGCAGTCCCCGGGAGAGCTCTGGGGCCAACGTCCTGACTTTC. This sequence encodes CASSPRESSGANVLTF.

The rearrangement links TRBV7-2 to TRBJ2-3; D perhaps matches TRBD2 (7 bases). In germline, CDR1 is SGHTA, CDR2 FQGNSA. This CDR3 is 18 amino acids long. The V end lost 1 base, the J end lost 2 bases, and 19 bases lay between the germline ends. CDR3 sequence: CASSLEGGKGGNTDTQYF. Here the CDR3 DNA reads TGTGCCAGCAGCTTAGAGGGGGGCAAGGGGGGGAACACAGATACGCAGTATTTT.

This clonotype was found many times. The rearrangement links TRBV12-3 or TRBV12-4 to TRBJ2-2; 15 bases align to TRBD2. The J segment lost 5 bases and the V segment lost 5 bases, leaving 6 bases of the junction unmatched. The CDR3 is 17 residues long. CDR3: CASSPIGLAGGTGELFF. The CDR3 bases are TGTGCCAGCAGTCCCATAGGACTAGCGGGAGGGACCGGGGAGCTGTTTTTT.

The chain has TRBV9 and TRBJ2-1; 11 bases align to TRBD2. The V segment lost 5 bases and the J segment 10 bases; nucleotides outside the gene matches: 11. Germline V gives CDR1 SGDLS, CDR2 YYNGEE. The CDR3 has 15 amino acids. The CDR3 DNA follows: TGTGCCAGCAGACGACTAGCGGGGCGGGTCGGGGAGCAGTTCTTC. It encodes CASRRLAGRVGEQFF.